The 3 T cell receptor beta chains below were found in one sample sequenced in a study of graft-versus-host responses after intestinal transplantation (dated by TCRdb to 2020 to 2022). Dithiothreitol, EDTA incubations and collagenase D digestion were used to isolate intraepithelial and lamina propria lymphocytes from graft specimens. Libraries were constructed by the immunoSEQ multiplex PCR assay. TCRdb's version of the immuneACCESS table is confined to in-frame rearrangements and falls short of the full clone set. An unresolved V gene accounts for under half of the shortfall where checked; the remainder is of unknown origin. This sample holds some 15,000 clones; 67% were observed only once. The ten largest account for roughly 10% of the sample. Sequences were derived from ileum tissue, sampled just under 700 days after intestinal transplantation. The receptors originated from a human patient who received an intestinal transplant, so some T cells may come from the graft donor.

V gene TRBV7-2 combines with J gene TRBJ2-7; TRBD2 is a possible D gene (7 bases). Trimming took off 2 bases at V and 5 bases at J, with 16 bases between the two ends. Per the germline V gene, CDR1 is SGHTA and CDR2 is FQGNSA. The CDR3 length is 15 residues. The chain's CDR3 is CASSLRPGGLDEQYF. Written as DNA, the CDR3 is TGTGCCAGCAGCTTAAGGCCGGGGGGCTTGGACGAGCAGTACTTC.

The V call is TRBV7-2, the J call TRBJ2-5; D may be TRBD2 (6 bases). Germline-derived CDR1 and CDR2 are SGHTA and FQGNSA. V was cut by 3 bases and J by 2 bases, with 10 bases left in between. The length of the CDR3 is 14 residues. CDR3: CASSFRGGQETQYF. In DNA, the CDR3 is TGTGCCAGCAGCTTCCGTGGGGGGCAAGAGACCCAGTACTTC. The full variable domain, with the rest looked up from reference TRBV7-2 and TRBJ2-5, is GAGVSQSPSNKVTEKGKDVELRCDPISGHTALYWYRQSLGQGLEFLIYFQGNSAPDKSGLPSDRFSAERTGGSVSTLTIQRTQQEDSAVYLCASSFRGGQETQYFGPGTRLLVL.

This clone was detected once. The chain links TRBV7-8 to TRBJ2-7; 11 nucleotides agree with TRBD1. With 3 bases clipped from V and 2 bases from J, the junction kept 0 bases outside the gene matches. The CDR3 runs to 14 residues. The germline CDR1 and CDR2 sequences are SGHVS and FQNEAQ. For the CDR3, the DNA is TGTGCCAGCAGCTTGGGACAGGGGGCCTACGAGCAGTACTTC. The encoded protein is CASSLGQGAYEQYF. Based on the CDR3 plus reference TRBV7-8 and TRBJ2-7, the full variable domain is GAGVSQSPRYKVAKRGQDVALRCDPISGHVSLFWYQQALGQGPEFLTYFQNEAQLDKSGLPSDRFFAERPEGSVSTLKIQRTQQEDSAVYLCASSLGQGAYEQYFGPGTRLTVT.